This record looks at one TCR beta chain sequence and its context. Its target is not known. The data originate from a study of response to subunit inactivated influenza vaccine. Study conclusions and caveats: Authors suggested seasonal influenza vaccinations each recruit few new T cells.

The germline V and J ends were trimmed by 7 bases and 6 bases, with 19 bases remaining between them. Germline V gene lookup returns CDR1 SQVTM and CDR2 ANQGSEA. CDR3 length equals 13 residues. TCRdb analysed the RT-PCR reads with MiXCR anew, one entry per CDR3 protein. The repertoire holds 630,000 or so distinct CDR3 sequences, with roughly 14% as singletons. This sequence joins TRBV29-1 and TRBJ2-7; D could derive from TRBD1 or TRBD2 (5 bases each). Sequencing used PBMCs from blood, obtained 12 days after vaccination. The clonotype originates from a man aged 50-59 years who received an inactivated influenza vaccine. CDR3: CSAAEGIQTEQYF. CDR3 nucleotides: TGCAGCGCCGCTGAGGGGATCCAAACCGAGCAGTACTTC.